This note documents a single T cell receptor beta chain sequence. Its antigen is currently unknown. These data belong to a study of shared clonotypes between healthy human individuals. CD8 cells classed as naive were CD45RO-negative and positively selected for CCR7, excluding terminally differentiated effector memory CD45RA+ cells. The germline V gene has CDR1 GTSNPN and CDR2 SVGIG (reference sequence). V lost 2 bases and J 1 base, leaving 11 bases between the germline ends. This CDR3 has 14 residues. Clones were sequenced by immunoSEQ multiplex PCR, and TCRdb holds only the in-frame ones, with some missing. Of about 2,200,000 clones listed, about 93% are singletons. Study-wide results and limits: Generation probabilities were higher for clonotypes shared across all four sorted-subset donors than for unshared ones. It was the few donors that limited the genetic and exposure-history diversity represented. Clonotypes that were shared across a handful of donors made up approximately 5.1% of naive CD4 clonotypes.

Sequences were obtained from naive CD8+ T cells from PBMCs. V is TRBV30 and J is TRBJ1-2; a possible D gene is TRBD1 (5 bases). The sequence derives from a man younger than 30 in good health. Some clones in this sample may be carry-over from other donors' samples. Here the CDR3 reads CAWSPAGDNYGYTF. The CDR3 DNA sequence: TGTGCCTGGAGTCCAGCGGGGGATAACTATGGCTACACCTTC. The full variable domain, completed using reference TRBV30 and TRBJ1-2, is SQTIHQWPATLVQPVGSPLSLECTVEGTSNPNLYWYRQAAGRGLQLLFYSVGIGQISSEVPQNLSASRPQDRQFILSSKKLLLSDSGFYLCAWSPAGDNYGYTFGSGTRLTVV.